This paragraph covers one T cell receptor beta chain sequence. This sample is part of a study of blood T cell repertoires in COVID-19. Study in general: Sites across the United States, Italy and Spain contributed samples from acute and convalescent COVID-19.

TCRdb keeps only in-frame clones here, not all; method: immunoSEQ multiplex PCR. The table shows roughly 270,000 clones, with 70% to 90% occurring only once. The sample was peripheral blood. The TCR comes from a man between 18 and 29 years old with active or convalescent COVID-19.

The CDR3 DNA is TGTGCCAGCAGAACTGGACAGGGGTACGAGCAGTACTTC. Translating it yields CASRTGQGYEQYF. This rearrangement joins TRBV6-6 to TRBJ2-7; 9 nucleotides align to TRBD1. The CDR3 covers 13 residues. The J segment lost 4 bases and the V segment lost 6 bases, leaving 4 bases of the junction unmatched. CDR1 MNHNY and CDR2 SVGAGI come from the germline V gene (reference sequence).